The 22 T cell receptor beta chains listed next were all sequenced from one sample in a study of T cell responses to AZD1222 COVID-19 vaccine. Some clones are missing from TCRdb's copy, which holds only in-frame ones; the method was immunoSEQ multiplex PCR. The repertoire includes 130,000 or so clones, about 90% of them detected once, and about 3% sits in the top ten. Sequencing used peripheral blood, obtained on day 0 of AZD1222 vaccination. These receptors came from an adult in good health.

The gene calls are TRBV6-1 and TRBJ2-3; D ambiguous. Germline CDR1 reads MNHNS; CDR2 reads SASEGT. The CDR3 spans 11 residues. V was trimmed by 3 bases and J by 5 bases, leaving 3 bases between them. In DNA, the CDR3 is TGTGCCAGCAGTGAGGGAGATACGCAGTATTTT. Its protein product is CASSEGDTQYF.

This clone was picked up one time. This chain joins TRBV28 and TRBJ1-6; D not resolved. CDR1 MDHEN and CDR2 SYDVKM come from the germline V gene. The CDR3 has 13 amino acids. V was trimmed by 3 bases and J by 9 bases, leaving 9 bases between them. Here the CDR3 reads CASSFSGGSPLHF. CDR3 bases: TGTGCCAGCAGTTTTTCGGGTGGTTCACCCCTCCACTTT. The variable domain in full, with the rest retrieved from reference TRBV28 and TRBJ1-6, is DVKVTQSSRYLVKRTGEKVFLECVQDMDHENMFWYRQDPGLGLRLIYFSYDVKMKEKGDIPEGYSVSREKKERFSLILESASTNQTSMYLCASSFSGGSPLHFGNGTRLTVT.

The chain joins TRBV5-4 to TRBJ2-5, with D hard to call. The ends were cut back, 2 bases at V and 7 bases at J, with 3 bases in the middle. The CDR3 covers 10 residues. In germline, CDR1 is SGHNT, CDR2 YYREEE (reference sequence). Written as DNA, the CDR3 is TGTGCCAGCAGCTTTGGGACCCAGTACTTC. It encodes CASSFGTQYF.

The chain is built from TRBV4-3 and TRBJ2-7; 7 bases are shared with TRBD2. Germline loops: CDR1 LGHNA, CDR2 YSLEER. The CDR3 contains 18 residues. V gave up 0 bases and J gave up 3 bases; unmatched junction bases: 14. The CDR3 nucleotides are TGCGCCAGCAGCCAAGATCGGGGTGGGAGGGGTAGTCGCTACGAGCAGTACTTC. Protein product: CASSQDRGGRGSRYEQYF.

The rearrangement joins TRBV6-5 to TRBJ2-1; D possibly corresponds to TRBD1 (6 bases). Germline CDR1 and CDR2: MNHEY and SVGAGI. The CDR3 is 13 residues long. V was shortened by 5 bases and J by 1 base, with 6 bases between the two germline ends. The CDR3 coding sequence is TGTGCCAGCAGTCAGGGGTCCTACAATGAGCAGTTCTTC. It encodes CASSQGSYNEQFF.

The V and J genes are TRBV2 and TRBJ1-2; maybe TRBD1 (6 bases). The CDR3 spans 14 residues. V lost 6 bases and J lost 6, with 17 bases in between. Germline V gene sequence: CDR1 SNHLY, CDR2 FYNNEI. The CDR3 sequence: CASRSGVPGDGYTF. CDR3 coding DNA: TGTGCCAGCAGGTCAGGGGTTCCGGGGGATGGCTACACCTTC.

This chain links TRBV2 with TRBJ2-7, with D perhaps being TRBD1 or TRBD2 (5 bases each). V gave up 4 bases and J gave up 2 bases, with 12 bases separating them. This CDR3 has 14 amino acids. The germline CDR1 and CDR2 sequences are SNHLY and FYNNEI. This CDR3 is CASSGRDPPYEQYF. The CDR3 nucleotides read TGTGCCAGCAGTGGCCGGGACCCACCCTACGAGCAGTACTTC.

The V gene is TRBV7-2, the J gene TRBJ2-1; no clear D. The length of the CDR3 is 13 residues. CDR1 is SGHTA, CDR2 FQGNSA, per germline. V lost 6 bases to trimming and J lost 4 bases, with 10 bases between them. The CDR3 DNA is TGTGCCAGCAGGCCAGACGTATACAATGAGCAGTTCTTC. Protein: CASRPDVYNEQFF.

The chain couples TRBV23-1 to TRBJ1-1; D not certain. TRBV23-1 is treated as an ORF (open reading frame) with a function not yet certain. There are 14 residues in the CDR3. V dropped 0 bases and J dropped 5 bases, with 10 bases sitting between them. The CDR3 reads CASSQSSVGTEAFF. CDR3 DNA: TGCGCCAGCAGTCAATCGTCCGTTGGGACTGAAGCTTTCTTT.

Only one count was recorded for this clone. The V call is TRBV5-4, the J call TRBJ2-4; D may be TRBD1 (6 bases). Germline V gene sequence: CDR1 SGHNT, CDR2 YYREEE (reference sequence). The CDR3 runs 11 residues. Trimming stripped 2 bases from V and 13 bases from J, with 10 bases between. CDR3 DNA sequence: TGTGCCAGCAGCTTTGGGGGCCGGCAGTACTTC. It yields the protein CASSFGGRQYF.

The chain uses TRBV28 and TRBJ1-6; D perhaps matches TRBD1 (6 bases). V was shortened by 3 bases and J by 10 bases, with 13 bases between the two germline ends. CDR1 and CDR2 from the germline V gene are MDHEN and SYDVKM. This CDR3 is 14 amino acids long. This CDR3 reads CASSLYRVGSPLHF. The CDR3 DNA reads TGTGCCAGCAGTTTGTACAGGGTCGGGTCACCCCTCCACTTT.

The rearrangement links TRBV2 to TRBJ1-2, with no clear D. The CDR3 spans 13 residues. Germline V lookup: CDR1 SNHLY, CDR2 FYNNEI. Trimming removed 7 bases at V and 4 bases at J, with 13 bases between. CDR3 sequence reads: CASKRGSGYGYTF. The CDR3 region has the DNA TGTGCCAGCAAAAGAGGATCGGGCTATGGCTACACCTTC.

The chain joins TRBV5-1 to TRBJ1-4, with D possibly being TRBD1 (5 bases). V dropped 4 bases and J dropped 2 bases, with 15 bases sitting between them. The CDR3 length is 16 residues. Germline V gene lookup returns CDR1 SGHRS and CDR2 YFSETQ. The CDR3: CASSPPVGVTNEKLFF. In DNA, the CDR3 is TGCGCCAGCAGCCCTCCCGTGGGGGTGACTAATGAAAAACTGTTTTTT.

In this sample, this clone turned up once. V usage is TRBV7-2 and J usage is TRBJ2-7; 8 positions agree with TRBD1. Germline lookup yields CDR1 SGHTA and CDR2 FQGNSA. There are 14 residues in the CDR3. V lost 6 bases, J lost 6 bases, and 10 bases stayed unmatched. The CDR3 DNA follows: TGTGCCAGCAGATTGACAGGGGAAATGTTCGAGCAGTACTTC. Its protein is CASRLTGEMFEQYF.

This clone has just one count. This chain links TRBV6-6 with TRBJ2-7; unclear D gene. The germline V and J ends were trimmed by 10 bases and 0 bases, with 13 bases remaining between them. Germline V gene sequence: CDR1 MNHNY, CDR2 SVGAGI (reference sequence). The CDR3 is made up of 13 amino acids. CDR3 sequence reads: CATRLGGSYEQYF. CDR3 DNA: TGTGCCACCCGGTTAGGCGGCTCCTACGAGCAGTACTTC.

The chain recombines TRBV7-9 with TRBJ1-1; 9 bases map to TRBD1. The CDR3 is 15 residues long. With 5 bases clipped from V and 5 bases from J, the junction kept 9 bases outside the gene matches. The germline CDR1 and CDR2 sequences are SEHNR and FQNEAQ (reference sequence). CDR3 region: CASSAPGTGLTEAFF. DNA for the CDR3: TGTGCCAGCAGCGCACCCGGGACAGGGTTGACTGAAGCTTTCTTT.

A word on this clone: This sample also contains other DNA sequences that code for the same CDR3. V and J are TRBV7-9 and TRBJ2-7; D not certain. The CDR3 runs 12 residues. CDR1 and CDR2 (germline): SEHNR, FQNEAQ (reference sequence). The V and J ends lost 1 base and 2 bases respectively, with 3 bases between them. The CDR3 DNA follows: TGTGCCAGCAGCTTAGGTACCTACGAGCAGTACTTC. This encodes CASSLGTYEQYF.

The chain couples TRBV7-9 to TRBJ2-1; no firm D call. CDR1 is SEHNR and CDR2 is FQNEAQ in the germline V gene (reference sequence). V was clipped by 4 bases and J by 6 bases, with 10 bases between them. The CDR3 consists of 13 residues. CDR3 residues: CASSSRERNEQFF. DNA of the CDR3: TGTGCCAGCAGCTCCCGCGAGCGCAATGAGCAGTTCTTC.

This CDR3 is CASSGVSQDYEQYF. CDR3 in DNA: TGTGCCAGCAGCGGGGTCAGCCAGGATTACGAGCAGTACTTC. The chain joins TRBV7-9 to TRBJ2-7; D not certain. The CDR3 is made up of 14 amino acids. Per germline, CDR1 SEHNR and CDR2 FQNEAQ (reference sequence). V lost 5 bases to trimming and J lost 4 bases, with 15 bases between them.

This clone was seen once. The chain combines TRBV27 with TRBJ2-1; 7 bases agree with TRBD1. Germline V gives CDR1 MNHEY, CDR2 SMNVEV (reference sequence). The CDR3 is 21 residues long. The junction had 19 bases not matched to a gene; V was cut back by 2 bases and J by 0 bases. CDR3 sequence reads: CASSLRSLAHRGPTSYNEQFF. CDR3 in DNA: TGTGCCAGCAGTTTACGATCCCTGGCCCACAGGGGACCTACCTCCTACAATGAGCAGTTCTTC.

This clone occurred once. The chain employs TRBV28 and TRBJ1-2, with D tentatively TRBD1 (5 bases). V gave up 2 bases and J gave up 7 bases, with 17 bases separating them. The V gene's germline CDR1 is MDHEN and CDR2 SYDVKM. The CDR3 totals 15 residues. The CDR3 nucleotides read TGTGCCAGCAGTTTACCGGGCGGGGGAGAGGGTGGCTACACCTTC. Translated: CASSLPGGGEGGYTF.

V and J are TRBV5-6 and TRBJ2-1; D is unclear. V shed 2 bases and J shed 2 bases, with 11 bases lying between them. This CDR3 has 15 residues. Per germline, CDR1 SGHDT and CDR2 YYEEEE. Here the CDR3 reads CASSFAERPYNEQFF. CDR3 in DNA: TGTGCCAGCAGCTTTGCCGAGAGGCCCTACAATGAGCAGTTCTTC. The full variable domain, with the rest looked up from reference TRBV5-6 and TRBJ2-1, is DAGVTQSPTHLIKTRGQQVTLRCSPKSGHDTVSWYQQALGQGPQFIFQYYEEEERQRGNFPDRFSGHQFPNYSSELNVNALLLGDSALYLCASSFAERPYNEQFFGPGTRLTVL.